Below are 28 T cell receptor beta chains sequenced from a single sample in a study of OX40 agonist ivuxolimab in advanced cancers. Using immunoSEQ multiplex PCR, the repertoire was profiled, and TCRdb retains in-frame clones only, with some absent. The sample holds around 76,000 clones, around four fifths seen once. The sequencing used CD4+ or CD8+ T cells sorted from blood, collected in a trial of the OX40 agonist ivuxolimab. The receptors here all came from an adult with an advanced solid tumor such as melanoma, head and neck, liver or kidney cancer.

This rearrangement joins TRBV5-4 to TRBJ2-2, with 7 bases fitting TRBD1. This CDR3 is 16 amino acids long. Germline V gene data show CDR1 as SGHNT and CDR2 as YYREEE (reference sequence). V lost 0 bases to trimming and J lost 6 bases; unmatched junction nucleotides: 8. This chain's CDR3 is CASSLGGQRSAGELFF. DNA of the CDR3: TGTGCCAGCAGCTTGGGGGGACAGAGGTCCGCCGGGGAGCTGTTTTTT.

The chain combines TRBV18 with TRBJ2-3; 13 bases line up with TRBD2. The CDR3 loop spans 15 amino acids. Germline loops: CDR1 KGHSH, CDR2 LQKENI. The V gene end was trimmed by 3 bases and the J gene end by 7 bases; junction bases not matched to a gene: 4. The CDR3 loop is CASSPRTSGGHTQYF. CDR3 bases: TGTGCCAGCTCACCGCGGACTAGCGGGGGTCATACGCAGTATTTT.

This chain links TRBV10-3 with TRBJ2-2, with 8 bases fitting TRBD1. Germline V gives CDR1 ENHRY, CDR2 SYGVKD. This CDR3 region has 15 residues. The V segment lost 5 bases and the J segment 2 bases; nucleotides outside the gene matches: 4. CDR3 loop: CAISSQGENTGELFF. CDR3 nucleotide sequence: TGTGCCATCAGTTCACAGGGGGAAAACACCGGGGAGCTGTTTTTT.

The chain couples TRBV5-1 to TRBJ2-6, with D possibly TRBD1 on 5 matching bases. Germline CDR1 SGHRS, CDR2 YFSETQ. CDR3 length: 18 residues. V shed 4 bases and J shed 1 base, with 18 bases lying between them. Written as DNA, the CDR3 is TGCGCCAGCAGCCTACAGGTTCATGGTCTATCTGGGGCCAACGTCCTGACTTTC. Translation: CASSLQVHGLSGANVLTF.

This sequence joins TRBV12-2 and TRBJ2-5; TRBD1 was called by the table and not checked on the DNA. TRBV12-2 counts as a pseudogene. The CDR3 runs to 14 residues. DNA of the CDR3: TGTGCAAGTCGCTTAGTGGCCTTCAGAGAGACCCAGTACTTC. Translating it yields CASRLVAFRETQYF.

This chain's CDR3 is CASSEGPPYEQYF. CDR3 DNA sequence: TGTGCCAGCAGTGAAGGCCCCCCCTACGAGCAGTACTTC. J is TRBJ2-7 and V is TRBV6-1; D is uncertain. Germline assignment: CDR1 MNHNS and CDR2 SASEGT. V lost 1 base and J 2 bases, leaving 6 bases between the germline ends. The CDR3 runs to 13 residues.

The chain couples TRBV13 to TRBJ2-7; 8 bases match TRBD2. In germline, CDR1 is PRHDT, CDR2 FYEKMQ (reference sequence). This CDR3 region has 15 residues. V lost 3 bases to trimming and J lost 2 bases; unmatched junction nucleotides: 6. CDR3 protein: CASSLDGRAPYEQYF. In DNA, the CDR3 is TGTGCCAGCAGCTTGGACGGGAGGGCCCCCTACGAGCAGTACTTC.

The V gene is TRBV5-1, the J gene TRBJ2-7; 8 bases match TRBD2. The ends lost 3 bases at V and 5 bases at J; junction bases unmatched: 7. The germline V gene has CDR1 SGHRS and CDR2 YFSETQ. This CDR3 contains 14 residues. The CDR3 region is CASSWGLETDEQYF. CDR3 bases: TGCGCCAGCAGCTGGGGACTAGAAACTGACGAGCAGTACTTC.

DNA of the CDR3: TGCAGTGCTAGGGACTTCCCCAAGCAGTACTTC. Amino acid sequence: CSARDFPKQYF. The rearrangement links TRBV20-1 to TRBJ2-7, with D possibly matching TRBD2 (5 bases). CDR1 and CDR2 (germline): DFQATT, SNEGSKA (reference sequence). V was cut by 3 bases and J by 8 bases, with 11 bases left in between. CDR3 length equals 11 residues.

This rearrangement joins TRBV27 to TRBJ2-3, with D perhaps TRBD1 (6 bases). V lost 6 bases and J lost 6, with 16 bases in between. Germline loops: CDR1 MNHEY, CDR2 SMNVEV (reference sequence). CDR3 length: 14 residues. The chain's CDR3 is CASRFEGQGDTQYF. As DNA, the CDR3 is TGTGCCAGCAGGTTCGAGGGGCAGGGGGATACGCAGTATTTT.

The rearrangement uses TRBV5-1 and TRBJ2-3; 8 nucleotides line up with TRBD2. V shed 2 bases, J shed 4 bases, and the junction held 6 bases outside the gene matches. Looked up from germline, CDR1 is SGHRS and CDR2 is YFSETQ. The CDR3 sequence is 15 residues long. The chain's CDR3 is CASSFSGGLSDTQYF. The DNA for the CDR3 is TGCGCCAGCAGCTTCTCGGGGGGGCTATCAGATACGCAGTATTTT.

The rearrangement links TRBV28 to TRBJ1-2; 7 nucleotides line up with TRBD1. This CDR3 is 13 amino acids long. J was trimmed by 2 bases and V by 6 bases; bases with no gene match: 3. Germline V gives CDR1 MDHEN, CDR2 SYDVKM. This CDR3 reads CASRSQGNYGYTF. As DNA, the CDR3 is TGTGCCAGCAGGTCACAGGGGAACTATGGCTACACCTTC.

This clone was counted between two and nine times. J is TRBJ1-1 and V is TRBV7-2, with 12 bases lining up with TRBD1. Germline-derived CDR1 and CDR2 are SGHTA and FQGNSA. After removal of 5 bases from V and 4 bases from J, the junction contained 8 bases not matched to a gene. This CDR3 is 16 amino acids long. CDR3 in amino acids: CASSVVPGQGATEAFF. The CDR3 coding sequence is TGTGCCAGCAGCGTTGTCCCGGGACAGGGGGCCACTGAAGCTTTCTTT.

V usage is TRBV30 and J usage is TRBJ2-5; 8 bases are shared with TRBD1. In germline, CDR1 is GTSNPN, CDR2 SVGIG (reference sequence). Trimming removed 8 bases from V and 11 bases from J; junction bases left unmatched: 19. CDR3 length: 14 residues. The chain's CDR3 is CARGPQGAQMEQYF. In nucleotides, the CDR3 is TGTGCCCGAGGCCCCCAGGGGGCGCAAATGGAGCAGTACTTC.

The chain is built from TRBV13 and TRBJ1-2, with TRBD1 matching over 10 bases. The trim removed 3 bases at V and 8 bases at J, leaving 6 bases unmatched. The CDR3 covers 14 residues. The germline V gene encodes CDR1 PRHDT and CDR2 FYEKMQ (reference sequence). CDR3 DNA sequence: TGTGCCAGCAGCTTTTCCGGGACAGGGGTCGGCTACACCTTC. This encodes CASSFSGTGVGYTF.

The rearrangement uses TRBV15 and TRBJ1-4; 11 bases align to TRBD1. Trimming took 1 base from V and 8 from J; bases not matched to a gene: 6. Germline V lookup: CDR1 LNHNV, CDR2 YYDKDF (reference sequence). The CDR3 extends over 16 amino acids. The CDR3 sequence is CATSRGPGQGDEKLFF. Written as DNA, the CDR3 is TGTGCCACCAGCAGAGGCCCGGGACAGGGGGACGAAAAACTGTTTTTT.

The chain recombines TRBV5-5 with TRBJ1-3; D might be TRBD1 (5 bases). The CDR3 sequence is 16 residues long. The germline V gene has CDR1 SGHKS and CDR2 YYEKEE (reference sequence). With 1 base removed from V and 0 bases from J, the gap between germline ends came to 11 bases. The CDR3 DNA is TGTGCCAGCAGCTTGTCAGGGCCCTCCTCTGGAAACACCATATATTTT. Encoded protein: CASSLSGPSSGNTIYF.

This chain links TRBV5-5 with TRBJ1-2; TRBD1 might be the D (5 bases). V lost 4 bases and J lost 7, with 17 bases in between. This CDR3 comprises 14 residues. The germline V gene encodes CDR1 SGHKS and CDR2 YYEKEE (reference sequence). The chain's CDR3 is CASSPLGPGGGYTF. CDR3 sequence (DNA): TGTGCCAGCAGCCCACTGGGACCCGGGGGTGGCTACACCTTC.

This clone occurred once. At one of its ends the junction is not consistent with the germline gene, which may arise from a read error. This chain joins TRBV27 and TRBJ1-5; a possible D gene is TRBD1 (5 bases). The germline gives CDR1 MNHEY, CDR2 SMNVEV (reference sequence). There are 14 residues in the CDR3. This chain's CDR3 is CAGRTGGGNQPQHF. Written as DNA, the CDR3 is TGTGCCGGCAGGACGGGGGGGGGCAATCAGCCCCAGCATTTT.

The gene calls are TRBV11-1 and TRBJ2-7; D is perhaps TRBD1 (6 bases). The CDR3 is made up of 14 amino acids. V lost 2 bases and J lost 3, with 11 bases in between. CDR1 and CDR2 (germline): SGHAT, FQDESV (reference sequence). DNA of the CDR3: TGTGCCAGCAGCTTACTAGAAGGGGGCTACGAGCAGTACTTC. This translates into CASSLLEGGYEQYF.

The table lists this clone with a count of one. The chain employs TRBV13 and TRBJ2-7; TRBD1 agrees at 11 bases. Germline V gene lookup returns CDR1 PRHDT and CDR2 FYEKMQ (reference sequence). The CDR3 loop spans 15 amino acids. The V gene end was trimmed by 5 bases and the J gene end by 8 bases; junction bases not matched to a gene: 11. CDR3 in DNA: TGTGCCAGCAGCCCCACGGACAGGGGGCTGTACAAGCAGTACTTC. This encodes CASSPTDRGLYKQYF.

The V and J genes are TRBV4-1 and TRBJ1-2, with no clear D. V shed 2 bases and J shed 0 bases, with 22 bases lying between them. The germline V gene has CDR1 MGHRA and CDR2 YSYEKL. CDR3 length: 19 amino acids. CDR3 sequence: CASSQTLLGSIQTNYGYTF. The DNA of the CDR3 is TGCGCCAGCAGCCAAACTCTCCTGGGCAGCATTCAAACTAACTATGGCTACACCTTC.

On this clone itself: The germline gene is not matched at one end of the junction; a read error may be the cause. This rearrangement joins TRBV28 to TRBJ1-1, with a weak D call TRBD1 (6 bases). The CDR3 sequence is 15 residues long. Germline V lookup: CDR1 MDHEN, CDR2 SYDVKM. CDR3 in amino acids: CASRLLDRMNTEAFF. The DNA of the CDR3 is TGTGCCAGCAGATTATTAGACAGGATGAACACTGAAGCTTTCTTT. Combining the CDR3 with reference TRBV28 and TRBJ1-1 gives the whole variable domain DVKVTQSSRYLVKRTGEKVFLECVQDMDHENMFWYRQDPGLGLRLIYFSYDVKMKEKGDIPEGYSVSREKKERFSLILESASTNQTSMYLCASRLLDRMNTEAFFGQGTRLTVV.

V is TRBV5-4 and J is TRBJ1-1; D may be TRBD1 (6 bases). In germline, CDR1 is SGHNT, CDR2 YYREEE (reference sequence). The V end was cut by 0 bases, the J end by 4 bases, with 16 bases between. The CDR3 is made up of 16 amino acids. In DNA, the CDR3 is TGTGCCAGCAGCTTGGACTCGACAGGTCGGGGCACTGAAGCTTTCTTT. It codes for CASSLDSTGRGTEAFF.

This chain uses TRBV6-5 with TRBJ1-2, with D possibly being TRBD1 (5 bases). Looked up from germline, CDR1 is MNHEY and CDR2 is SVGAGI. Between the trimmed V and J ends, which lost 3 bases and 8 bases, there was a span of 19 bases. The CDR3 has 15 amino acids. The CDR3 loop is CASSYDTSTGRGYTF. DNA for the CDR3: TGTGCCAGCAGTTATGACACCAGCACAGGCCGCGGCTACACCTTC.

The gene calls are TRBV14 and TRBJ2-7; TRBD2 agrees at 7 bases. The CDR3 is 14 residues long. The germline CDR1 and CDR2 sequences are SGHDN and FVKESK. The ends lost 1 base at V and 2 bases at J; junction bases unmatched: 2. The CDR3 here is CASSQGGLTYEQYF. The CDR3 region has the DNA TGTGCCAGCAGCCAAGGGGGACTAACCTACGAGCAGTACTTC.

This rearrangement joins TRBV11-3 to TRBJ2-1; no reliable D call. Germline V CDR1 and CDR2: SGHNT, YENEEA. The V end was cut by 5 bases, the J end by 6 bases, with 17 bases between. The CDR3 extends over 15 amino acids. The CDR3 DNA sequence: TGTGCCAGCAGCCCGTGGAATGTGATTGCCAATGAGCAGTTCTTC. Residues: CASSPWNVIANEQFF.

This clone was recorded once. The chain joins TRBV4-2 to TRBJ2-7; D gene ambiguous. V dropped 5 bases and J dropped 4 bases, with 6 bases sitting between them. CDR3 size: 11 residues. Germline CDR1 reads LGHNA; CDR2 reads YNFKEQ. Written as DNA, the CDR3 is TGTGCCAGCAGCGACCAGTACGAGCAGTACTTC. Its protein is CASSDQYEQYF.